Presented here are 26 T cell receptor beta chains from one specimen sequenced in a study of monozygotic twins with inflammatory bowel disease. TCRdb reanalyzed the 5' RACE reads and collapses them to one entry per CDR3 protein, without DNA. The table lists roughly 150,000 distinct CDR3 sequences. Material: blood. The receptors were gathered from a human donor with ulcerative colitis or Crohn's disease, or a healthy co-twin of an affected twin (not recorded which).

The chain is built from TRBV7-2 and TRBJ2-7; TCRdb selects TRBD2, and the lack of DNA leaves this call unchecked. The germline CDR1 and CDR2 sequences are SGHTA and FQGNSA. CDR3 size: 15 residues. The CDR3 sequence is CASSLGPAGNYEQYF.

This clonotype is classed as medium-sized (0.01 to 0.1%) by frequency. The J gene is TRBJ2-1, the V gene TRBV27; the TCRdb call, TRBD2, lacks DNA for checking. Germline CDR1 reads MNHEY; CDR2 reads SMNVEV (reference sequence). This CDR3 has 18 residues. The CDR3 sequence is CASMRVQVPLSSYNEQFF.

The chain carries TRBV7-8 and TRBJ2-1; TCRdb's D call of TRBD1 is untestable without DNA. Germline CDR1 and CDR2: SGHVS and FQNEAQ. The CDR3 runs to 14 residues. Here the CDR3 reads CASRPPREFYEQFF.

The J gene is TRBJ2-7, the V gene TRBV12-3 or TRBV12-4. The CDR3 length is 14 residues. CDR3 residues: CASSPRNGQYEQYF.

The rearrangement links TRBV7-2 to TRBJ1-2; TCRdb's D call, TRBD1, is unchecked because there is no DNA. The CDR3 consists of 16 residues. Per the germline V gene, CDR1 is SGHTA and CDR2 is FQGNSA. The CDR3 loop reads CASSLEGSVTWGGYTF.

The V gene is TRBV5-1, the J gene TRBJ2-2; without DNA, the TCRdb call of TRBD2 cannot be checked. Germline values: CDR1 SGHRS, CDR2 YFSETQ. The CDR3 spans 17 residues. The CDR3 is CASSLVVLRGGHRELFF.

This chain uses TRBV7-3 with TRBJ2-2; TCRdb's assignment of TRBD2 cannot be checked, as there is no DNA. Germline V CDR1 and CDR2: SGHTA, FQGTGA. This CDR3 comprises 15 residues. The CDR3 sequence is CASSFGGSDTGELFF.

V gene TRBV7-8 combines with J gene TRBJ2-7. This CDR3 spans 13 amino acids. The germline V gene encodes CDR1 SGHVS and CDR2 FQNEAQ. This chain's CDR3 is CASSPTNPTEQYF. The complete variable domain, with remaining parts taken from reference TRBV7-8 and TRBJ2-7, reads GAGVSQSPRYKVAKRGQDVALRCDPISGHVSLFWYQQALGQGPEFLTYFQNEAQLDKSGLPSDRFFAERPEGSVSTLKIQRTQQEDSAVYLCASSPTNPTEQYFGPGTRLTVT.

The V gene is TRBV2, the J gene TRBJ1-5. The CDR3 runs 14 residues. Germline CDR1 reads SNHLY; CDR2 reads FYNNEI. CDR3 amino acids: CASSDRFLTQPQHF.

The chain joins TRBV20-1 to TRBJ2-3. There are 14 residues in the CDR3. CDR1 DFQATT and CDR2 SNEGSKA come from the germline V gene (reference sequence). The CDR3 sequence: CSARGRFSTDTQYF.

The chain uses TRBV5-1 and TRBJ2-7; TCRdb's assignment of TRBD1 cannot be checked, as there is no DNA. The CDR3 spans 14 residues. The germline CDR1 and CDR2 sequences are SGHRS and YFSETQ. CDR3 protein: CASSLDGGSYEQYF.

V gene TRBV4-3 combines with J gene TRBJ1-2; the D gene TCRdb calls, TRBD1, cannot be checked with no DNA. The CDR3 length is 17 residues. CDR1 and CDR2 from the germline V gene are LGHNA and YSLEER. The CDR3 loop reads CASSQARGTGAIYGYTF.

The gene calls are TRBV15 and TRBJ2-7; TCRdb's assignment of TRBD2 cannot be checked, as there is no DNA. Germline V lookup: CDR1 LNHNV, CDR2 YYDKDF (reference sequence). CDR3 size: 17 residues. The CDR3 loop reads CATSRDRASGRAGEQYF.

V is TRBV29-1 and J is TRBJ2-7; there is no DNA to check the TCRdb D call of TRBD1. CDR1 and CDR2 from the germline V gene are SQVTM and ANQGSEA. The length of the CDR3 is 12 residues. Here the CDR3 reads CSAGDSTYEQYF.

The chain is built from TRBV12-3 or TRBV12-4 and TRBJ2-1; TCRdb's assignment of TRBD1 cannot be checked, as there is no DNA. CDR3 length: 15 residues. The chain's CDR3 is CASSPQGGASNEQFF.

V and J are TRBV11-3 and TRBJ2-3; TCRdb outputs TRBD2, but without DNA this stays unchecked. Germline V CDR1 and CDR2: SGHNT, YENEEA. The CDR3 covers 17 residues. CDR3 sequence reads: CASSLWTSGSGPDTQYF. Drawing the rest from reference TRBV11-3 and TRBJ2-3, the complete variable domain is EAGVVQSPRYKIIEKKQPVAFWCNPISGHNTLYWYLQNLGQGPELLIRYENEEAVDDSQLPKDRFSAERLKGVDSTLKIQPAELGDSAVYLCASSLWTSGSGPDTQYFGPGTRLTVL.

This chain links TRBV5-6 with TRBJ2-7; without DNA, the TCRdb call of TRBD2 cannot be checked. The CDR3 sequence is 13 residues long. Germline CDR1 is SGHDT and CDR2 is YYEEEE. This CDR3 is CASSLTLAHEQYF.

The CDR3 region is CAISQGARRPQHF. The chain is built from TRBV19 and TRBJ1-5; the D call from TCRdb, TRBD1, cannot be confirmed without DNA. The length of the CDR3 is 13 residues. Germline V gene data show CDR1 as LNHDA and CDR2 as SQIVND (reference sequence).

The V call is TRBV11-2, the J call TRBJ1-2; no DNA is available, so the TRBD1 call from TCRdb remains unchecked. Germline CDR1 and CDR2: SGHAT and FQNNGV. This CDR3 is 15 amino acids long. CDR3 sequence: CASSLEGGQVKGYTF.

V usage is TRBV7-6 and J usage is TRBJ2-5; TCRdb selects TRBD2, and the lack of DNA leaves this call unchecked. The germline V gene encodes CDR1 SGHVS and CDR2 FNYEAQ. The CDR3 runs 14 residues. The CDR3 reads CASSYPSGSETQYF.

The genes are TRBV6-1 and TRBJ2-7; there is no DNA to check the TCRdb D call of TRBD2. CDR1 and CDR2 from the germline V gene are MNHNS and SASEGT. The CDR3 covers 14 residues. The CDR3 is CASSRLAGTYEQYF.

The rearrangement uses TRBV20-1 and TRBJ2-5; TCRdb indicates TRBD2, and absent DNA this call remains unverified. Germline lookup yields CDR1 DFQATT and CDR2 SNEGSKA (reference sequence). The CDR3 length is 14 residues. CDR3 region: CSARGVAGQETQYF.

J is TRBJ2-3 and V is TRBV6-6. Germline assignment: CDR1 MNHNY and CDR2 SVGAGI (reference sequence). The CDR3 has 12 amino acids. The CDR3 protein is CATMVGTDTQYF.

CDR3 amino acids: CASSPRLKNTEAFF. V usage is TRBV6-5 and J usage is TRBJ1-1. This CDR3 comprises 14 residues. Germline V gene lookup returns CDR1 MNHEY and CDR2 SVGAGI.

This sequence joins TRBV18 and TRBJ1-1. Germline CDR1 KGHSH, CDR2 LQKENI. The CDR3 has 16 residues. CDR3 in amino acids: CASSPPGRPPNTEAFF.

This chain uses TRBV7-9 with TRBJ1-3. Germline V gene lookup returns CDR1 SEHNR and CDR2 FQNEAQ (reference sequence). This CDR3 region has 14 residues. The CDR3 loop reads CASSVGVSGNTIYF.